This T cell receptor beta chain was documented in a study of cytomegalovirus exposure and HLA in healthy donors (dated 2017 in TCRdb). Regarding the complete study: In an earlier analysis of about 560 of the donors, 276 Gb of sequence data and some 120 million unique TCR beta sequences from approximately 180 million T cells were reported. An early release that covered more than 550 HLA-typed donors contained around 300 gigabases of sequencing data and tens of millions of unique TCR sequences. The genetic ancestry cluster associated with self-reported Caucasian donors included about four fifths of the approximately 430 genotyped donors. The study aimed to test whether cataloging public T cell receptors could reveal signatures of past pathogen exposure. The study profiled the T cell repertoires of 500 to 800 subjects by immunosequencing and related them to cytomegalovirus serostatus. Besides the first cohort of roughly 660 subjects, a separate validation cohort made up of 90 to 150 different subjects was used. To predict cytomegalovirus infection status, the study combined high-throughput TCR immunosequencing, statistical association of individual TCRs with disease status, and machine learning. To study patterns of TCR occurrence, a later analysis re-analyzed previously published TCR beta repertoires from 600 to 750 donors and added high-resolution HLA genotyping. Rather than drawing on any new phenotypic data, the later analysis identified candidate immune exposures from TCR beta sequences and the way those sequences occurred across donors. To decide whether each TCR beta V gene segment behaved as functional or pseudogenic, an earlier analysis of over 500 of the donors relied on high-throughput TCR beta sequencing. Alongside the repertoire data, information on donor age, sex, ethnicity and CMV serostatus was compiled. A later genetic analysis used genome-wide SNP genotypes for 398 of the 666 donors, treating that subset as a discovery cohort. Every repertoire in the discovery cohort had been generated on one and the same sequencing platform. HLA typing covered class I and class II loci at four-digit resolution. The number of typed donors differed by locus: roughly 629-640 for A, B, C, DRB1 and DQB1; some 500 for DQA1; fewer than 610 for DPA1; and some 470 for DPB1. Because of strong linkage in the cohort, 5 or 6 DR-DQ haplotypes were treated as single units for association and clustering. Among some 410 genotyped donors of the cohort, an average of approximately 230,000 unique TCR beta nucleotide sequences were sequenced per donor, around a sixth of them non-productive. Beyond this particular receptor, the publication reports: Cytomegalovirus status was reported to be diagnosed by the classifier with high specificity and sensitivity in both the original and validation cohorts. In an earlier analysis of over 550 of the donors, most TCR beta V segments were observed in productive rearrangements about 87% or about 30% of the time, broadly matching IMGT annotations. The authors suggested that the approach could potentially be generalized to other disease states and immunological phenotypes. Over 15 rarely observed V segments, including chromosome 9 orphons, were excluded from the earlier analysis of about 500 of the donors because counts were too low. V-gene and J-gene trimming of TCR beta chains was associated with a missense DCLRE1C variant in a later genetic analysis, and the association was replicated in an independent cohort. The cohort was sequenced for TCR beta chains only, and without alpha or paired-chain data the features that could be detected were limited. Most TCR sequences were observed very rarely across donors, whereas some public TCRs were present in many individuals. The sequencing pipeline was judged likely to have produced a cluster of highly shared sequence variants as a technical artifact. Presence/absence analyses assumed roughly uniform sequencing depth across donors, an assumption that may not hold. According to a later analysis, parvovirus B19, influenza, CMV and Epstein-Barr virus appeared linked to several top co-occurrence clusters. Some IMGT-functional V segments, including TRBV6-2 and TRBV6-3, could not be distinguished by the 87-base-pair reads and were therefore excluded. In a later analysis, TCR association rates were found to vary across HLA loci, with the most associated TCRs seen for DRB1 alleles and the fewest for HLA-C alleles. Three of the identified cytomegalovirus-associated TCR beta chains were confirmed in vitro to be specific for cytomegalovirus antigens. Because HLA typing was unavailable for some donors at each locus, only the typed subset was used in association tests. The only immune exposure information available for the cohort was CMV serostatus. A total of fewer than 200 TCR beta chains were listed by the study as associated with cytomegalovirus. A later analysis found that most CMV-associated TCR beta chains appeared HLA-restricted, with HLA associations seemingly driven largely by CMV exposure. At a false discovery rate of 0.05, a later analysis linked some 17,000 TCR beta sequences to specific HLA alleles. Strong co-occurrence of HLA alleles, especially DR and DQ, made assigning TCR associations to individual alleles difficult. A further reported finding was that TCR beta sequences accurately predicted the HLA-A and HLA-B alleles for most subjects in the first cohort. Compared with the 666-donor mean, donors in an Asian-associated ancestry cluster had fewer N-insertions in productive TCRs, according to a later genetic analysis. In a later analysis, HLA-associated TCR beta chains were found to be more clonally expanded and to have lower generation probabilities than equally common non-associated chains. Correlated functional status among segregating V segments might reflect linkage disequilibrium, but an unknown experimental factor could not be ruled out.

About this clone itself: Its binding antigen is unknown. No much larger clone exists at a distance of one base, and base qualities are not known.

The cohort was made up of 500 to 850 healthy bone marrow donors. All cohort members were sampled while nominally healthy, although unrecorded immune exposures were likely present. The donor was CMV seronegative and belonged to the group of roughly 330 seronegative cohort members. Each donor provided a peripheral blood sample, and peripheral blood mononuclear cells were used for TCR beta sequencing. Genomic DNA was extracted from the blood cell samples with the Qiagen DNeasy Blood Extraction Kit. Libraries were built with the immunoSEQ multiplex PCR assay. The multiplex PCR relied on a mix of 60 forward primers for TCR Vbeta segments and 13 reverse primers for TCR Jbeta segments. Amplification of the CDR3 region of rearranged TCR beta genes was performed with a multiplex PCR assay on genomic DNA. On the Illumina HiSeq System, the amplified TCR beta libraries were sequenced as 87-base-pair reads. The study's processing was this. A later analysis tallied 80 million to 95 million unique TCR beta chains across the 660 or so repertoires, and about 12 million of those chains were shared by two or more donors. Raw reads were error-corrected and collapsed into unique sequences with a nearest-neighbor algorithm that merged closely related sequences to remove PCR and sequencing errors. Alignment of CDR3 sequences to IMGT reference sequences was used to assign V, D and J gene segments. For a sequence to be retained, a match of at least six nucleotides to both a V gene segment and a J gene segment was required. A rearrangement was called productive if the CDR3 had no stop codons and remained in frame with V and J, and every other rearrangement was called non-productive. Following IMGT convention, CDR3 was defined as the stretch from the second conserved V-encoded cysteine to the conserved J-encoded phenylalanine. The earlier analysis of about 530 of the donors excluded any sequence lacking an unambiguous match to a single V gene segment. An earlier analysis of approximately 590 of the donors called V segments functional above 56.7% productive rearrangements and segregating when the between-donor standard deviation exceeded 5%. A statistical classification framework was developed to diagnose cytomegalovirus status using the catalog of TCR beta chain sequences. A later analysis assigned V and J genes by comparing TCR nucleotide sequences with IMGT/GENE-DB human TR gene sequences. A later analysis assigned CDR3 sequences and most-parsimonious VDJ recombination scenarios with the TCRdist pipeline. In a later analysis, every TCR beta chain was defined by the combination of its CDR3 amino acid sequence and its V-gene family, and reads without a unique V-gene family were dropped. As a way to deal with suspected cross-contamination and a sequencing artifact, a later analysis dropped roughly 620 nucleotide sequences that were highly shared and had low generation probability. In a later analysis, a clonal expansion index was calculated for each public chain from normalized within-repertoire ranks of inferred template counts. A later analysis computed generation probabilities with a VDJ recombination model fitted to out-of-frame rearrangements, and checked the results against IGoR. Hypergeometric tests were used in a later analysis to score TCR-TCR, TCR-HLA and TCR-CMV co-occurrence, with a repertoire-size bias correction applied to the TCR pairs. In a later analysis, false discovery rates were estimated by permuting HLA or CMV assignments 20 times. In a later analysis, co-occurring TCRs were grouped with DBSCAN, and TCRdist sequence similarity was added when clustering was performed within HLA-allele-positive subsets. Repertoires with fewer than 30,000 or more than 120,000 public chains were left out of co-occurrence clustering, as were a handful of repertoires with anomalous nucleotide sharing. Not all clones reach the TCRdb copy of this immuneACCESS table, which keeps in-frame sequences only. Checked studies attribute under half of the gap to unresolved V genes and leave the rest unexplained. That table is the source of V, J and clone size, and D and trimming were worked out from the DNA. The sample records 100,000 or so clones, roughly 70% of which are singletons. The ten most abundant clones make up about 10% of the sample.

In the germline V gene, CDR1 corresponds to SGHRS and CDR2 to YFSETQ. V loses 0 bases of germline sequence and J loses 8 bases, and the interval between the two ends is 11 bases. The CDR3 numbers 13 residues from cysteine through phenylalanine. CDR3 DNA only is kept here, 39 bases in frame from base 1. The chain couples TRBV5-1 to TRBJ1-2; the D gene cannot be named for sure. This TCR was recovered from a man between 50 and 59 years old in good health and CMV-seronegative. The sequencing input was PBMCs. Here is the DNA: TGCGCCAGCAGCTTGGGGTCAGCGGACGGCTACACCTTC. The encoded protein is CASSLGSADGYTF.